This is a list of T cell receptor beta chains from one sample in a study of neoadjuvant anti-PD-1 for oral cavity cancer. Clones were sequenced by immunoSEQ multiplex PCR, and TCRdb holds only the in-frame ones, with some missing. The sample holds about 16,000 clones, approximately 70% seen once. The sample here was PBMCs, taken before nivolumab (anti-PD-1) treatment. Receptors were obtained from a person between 35 and 79 years old with oral cavity squamous cell carcinoma. CDR3s include the opening cysteine and the closing phenylalanine or tryptophan. Each record gives: V gene, CDR3 protein.

TRBV5-1,CASSLPGGDGTDTQYF
TRBV29-1,CSGSTAPGLAGGEQFF
TRBV5-6,CASTSGGTFNQPQHF
TRBV2,CASKGTGGFGGYTF
TRBV7-8,CASSLGRYNEQFF
TRBV6-5,CASSSVTGTVEAFF
TRBV7-9,CASSFEGAAYEQYF
TRBV11-2,CASSPLAGMDTQYF
TRBV5-1,CASSLEQVGNTEAFF
TRBV19,CASKTGMAEAFF
TRBV5-6,CASSSINEKLFF
TRBV10-3,CAISAPPGGRAQETQYF
TRBV5-1,CASTAVGGGGEQYF
TRBV6-5,CASSFDRLYEQYF
TRBV27,CASSPRDAIMGDTQYF
TRBV10-3,CAITRGGGSGEQYF
TRBV6-1,CASSEGWREEGNEQFF
TRBV5-1,CASSGDNTGELFF
TRBV5-1,CASSPRASGTYEQYF
TRBV5-1,CASSLAGTGATEAFF
TRBV29-1,CSVGLLDTQYF
TRBV30,CAWKLRDTTTGELFF
TRBV5-1,CASSSTGSGNTIYF
TRBV5-4,CASSLAGGNQPQHF
TRBV7-9,CAVAGTSYEQYF
TRBV7-9,CASSRQGTNTEAFF
TRBV27,CASSLAGPTSYEQYF
TRBV4-1,CASSQGPQGSDTGELFF
TRBV7-8,CASSPGQGPYGYTF
TRBV4-1,CASSSGPGGYEQYF
TRBV5-1,CASSPEGLAGGLGDTQYF
TRBV11-3,CASSHRASMSNTEAFF
TRBV6-4,CASSVSRDGPYEQYF
TRBV5-1,CASSQSNRAMQAFF
TRBV5-5,CASSSGQLQETQYF
TRBV6-1,CASSELSRDLSGYTF
TRBV5-1,CASSPPGQGKGTEAFF
TRBV5-1,CASSLVAEEQYF
TRBV10-3,CAISDVLGDTEAFF
TRBV6-1,CASSEGTYSGNTIYF
TRBV6-6,CASRLDHVVGNTIYF
TRBV7-2,CASSLVELAGAYNEQFF
TRBV7-6,CASSLGLAGAYNEQFF
TRBV29-1,CSVVGQTYEQYF
TRBV6-6,CASSQGQSHYEQYF
TRBV27,CASSPWEGALTYNEQFF
TRBV7-9,CASSPEAGGYNEQFF
TRBV15,CATSRGRAGATDTQYF
TRBV2,CASGAVGETQYF
TRBV11-2,CASSLVGTSGRGTDTQYF
TRBV11-2,CASSLGSVYEQYF
TRBV5-1,CASSSSTGLNTEAFF